The TCR beta chain described here comes from a study of blood T cells in healthy people across ages. This CDR3 comprises 13 residues. A second PCR of roughly 7 to 11 cycles used a sample-barcoded 5' primer and a J-beta primer mix. TCRdb ran MiXCR on the 5' RACE reads and lists one entry per CDR3 protein. The repertoire has around 820,000 distinct CDR3 sequences, about 25% of them found once; the top ten carry approximately 3.7%. The sample also formed part of further work on T cells of mothers and their children.

The chain uses TRBV21-1 and TRBJ2-1. TRBV21-1 has pseudogene status. The origin of this receptor is a boy younger than 18 in good health. Sequences were obtained from blood. CDR3 region: CASISVWPSEQFF. CDR3 DNA sequence: TGTGCCAGCATCTCGGTCTGGCCCAGTGAGCAGTTCTTC.